A single sample gave rise to the 21 T cell receptor beta chains below, sequenced in a study of blood T cell repertoires in COVID-19 (dated by TCRdb to 2019 to 2021). Library creation used the immunoSEQ multiplex PCR assay. What TCRdb holds here is the immuneACCESS table cut down to in-frame rearrangements. Part of the clones is not present; checked against another copy, under half of the missing clones reflect an unresolved V gene, and the others are unexplained. This sample is represented by over 200,000 clones; about 89% of them were singletons. The top ten constitute 1.2% of the sample. Sample: PBMCs or T cells enriched from blood (not recorded which). The receptors were sampled from a human donor in a cohort exposed to, infected with or recovered from COVID-19 (not recorded which). The donor label of this sample is uncertain.

The chain employs TRBV10-3 and TRBJ1-1, with D possibly being TRBD1 (5 bases). This CDR3 region has 12 residues. Germline CDR1 reads ENHRY; CDR2 reads SYGVKD. Between the trimmed V and J ends, which lost 0 bases and 8 bases, there was a span of 7 bases. CDR3 residues: CAISESGGEAFF. The CDR3 bases are TGTGCCATCAGTGAGTCGGGGGGGGAAGCTTTCTTT.

This chain uses TRBV4-1 with TRBJ1-3; D is unclear. The CDR3 length is 13 residues. Looked up from germline, CDR1 is MGHRA and CDR2 is YSYEKL. V dropped 4 bases and J dropped 4 bases, with 8 bases sitting between them. The CDR3 DNA reads as TGCGCCAGCAGCCGCGCATGGGGAAACACCATATATTTT. It codes for CASSRAWGNTIYF.

The gene calls are TRBV28 and TRBJ2-1; 8 nucleotides match TRBD2. The CDR3 covers 16 residues. V trimming: 3 bases; J trimming: 5 bases; junction bases outside the gene matches: 9. Per the germline V gene, CDR1 is MDHEN and CDR2 is SYDVKM. This chain's CDR3 is CASSFLGRGADNEQFF. CDR3 nucleotides: TGTGCCAGCAGTTTCTTAGGGCGGGGGGCGGACAATGAGCAGTTCTTC.

This clone was observed a single time. This sequence joins TRBV19 and TRBJ1-1; 8 bases match TRBD1. The CDR3 runs 15 residues. Germline V gene data show CDR1 as LNHDA and CDR2 as SQIVND (reference sequence). V trimming: 5 bases; J trimming: 4 bases; junction bases outside the gene matches: 9. CDR3: CASSSRTGSSTEAFF. CDR3 DNA: TGTGCCAGTAGTTCCCGGACAGGGTCGAGCACTGAAGCTTTCTTT.

Regarding this clone: This sample also contains other DNA sequences that code for the same CDR3. The J gene is TRBJ2-5, the V gene TRBV18; 9 bases line up with TRBD2. The CDR3 loop spans 15 amino acids. Germline assignment: CDR1 KGHSH and CDR2 LQKENI. With 2 bases clipped from V and 2 bases from J, the junction kept 3 bases outside the gene matches. In nucleotides, the CDR3 is TGTGCCAGCTCACCAGTCAGCGGGGGGCAAGAGACCCAGTACTTC. Protein product: CASSPVSGGQETQYF.

The chain employs TRBV4-3 and TRBJ1-2; D gene ambiguous. CDR1 and CDR2 (germline): LGHNA, YSLEER. V was cut by 1 base and J by 8 bases, with 14 bases left in between. CDR3 length: 14 residues. The CDR3 DNA reads TGCGCCAGCAGCCAAGCCGGGTTCCGAGACGGCTACACCTTC. As protein: CASSQAGFRDGYTF.

This clone was found once. The chain couples TRBV7-9 to TRBJ2-1; D ambiguous. CDR3 length: 13 residues. Germline V gene sequence: CDR1 SEHNR, CDR2 FQNEAQ (reference sequence). Trimming took off 6 bases at V and 8 bases at J, with 14 bases between the two ends. The CDR3 spells CASSFPSGDEQFF. In nucleotides, the CDR3 is TGTGCCAGCAGTTTCCCCTCCGGAGATGAGCAGTTCTTC.

V usage is TRBV30 and J usage is TRBJ1-3, with D tentatively TRBD1 (6 bases). Germline loops: CDR1 GTSNPN, CDR2 SVGIG (reference sequence). V gave up 6 bases and J gave up 4 bases, with 16 bases separating them. The CDR3 runs 14 residues. CDR3 sequence reads: CACATGTEGNTIYF. The CDR3 nucleotides are TGTGCCTGCGCCACAGGGACGGAGGGAAACACCATATATTTT.

This chain uses TRBV9 with TRBJ2-5; TRBD2 matches 10 bases. There are 16 residues in the CDR3. Trimming at V came to 4 bases and at J to 4 bases, leaving 10 bases not matched to a gene. Per the germline V gene, CDR1 is SGDLS and CDR2 is YYNGEE. The CDR3 nucleotides read TGTGCCAGCAGCCCCCGTCCAGCGGGGGGGGGAGAGACCCAGTACTTC. This translates into CASSPRPAGGGETQYF.

The genes are TRBV2 and TRBJ2-5; 8 bases fit TRBD2. With 3 bases clipped from V and 6 bases from J, the junction kept 3 bases outside the gene matches. This CDR3 is built from 13 residues. Germline assignment: CDR1 SNHLY and CDR2 FYNNEI. The DNA of the CDR3 is TGTGCCAGCAGTGACGCGGGGGGAAAGACCCAGTACTTC. This sequence encodes CASSDAGGKTQYF.

The genes are TRBV29-1 and TRBJ1-4; D gene ambiguous. Deletions cut 1 base from V and 3 bases from J, with 18 bases between. The germline CDR1 and CDR2 sequences are SQVTM and ANQGSEA. The CDR3 loop spans 17 amino acids. CDR3 coding DNA: TGCAGCGTTGAAGGGGCGCCGGTTGCGGGTGCTAATGAAAAACTGTTTTTT. Its protein is CSVEGAPVAGANEKLFF.

J is TRBJ2-1 and V is TRBV19; D ambiguous. V dropped 6 bases and J dropped 5 bases, with 11 bases sitting between them. This CDR3 contains 13 residues. Germline values: CDR1 LNHDA, CDR2 SQIVND (reference sequence). CDR3 sequence reads: CASSLRLHNEQFF. As DNA, the CDR3 is TGTGCCAGTAGCCTGAGGCTTCACAATGAGCAGTTCTTC. Full variable domain (remainder filled in from reference TRBV19 and TRBJ2-1): DGGITQSPKYLFRKEGQNVTLSCEQNLNHDAMYWYRQDPGQGLRLIYYSQIVNDFQKGDIAEGYSVSREKKESFPLTVTSAQKNPTAFYLCASSLRLHNEQFFGPGTRLTVL.

The CDR3 nucleotides read TGTGCCTGGAATAAGGGGCGGGAAAAACTGTTTTTT. Amino acid sequence: CAWNKGREKLFF. V gene TRBV30 combines with J gene TRBJ1-4; tentatively, D is TRBD1 (5 bases). The CDR3 runs to 12 residues. Germline lookup yields CDR1 GTSNPN and CDR2 SVGIG (reference sequence). Trimming stripped 4 bases from V and 8 bases from J, with 11 bases between.

The genes are TRBV15 and TRBJ1-2; 8 nucleotides align to TRBD1. J was trimmed by 4 bases and V by 0 bases; bases with no gene match: 4. CDR3 length equals 15 residues. Germline V CDR1 and CDR2: LNHNV, YYDKDF (reference sequence). In DNA form, the CDR3 reads TGTGCCACCAGCAGAGAAGGACAGGGAATCTATGGCTACACCTTC. It translates to CATSREGQGIYGYTF.

The chain is built from TRBV10-3 and TRBJ1-5, with D perhaps TRBD1 (6 bases). The CDR3 extends over 14 amino acids. CDR1 is ENHRY and CDR2 is SYGVKD in the germline V gene. V was pared by 3 bases and J by 5 bases, with 11 bases between. The CDR3 region is CAISDRGADQPQHF. The CDR3 nucleotides are TGTGCCATCAGTGATCGGGGGGCAGATCAGCCCCAGCATTTT.

The table lists this clone with a count of one. V gene TRBV6-5 combines with J gene TRBJ1-2, with TRBD1 identical over 10 bases. J gave up 6 bases and V 9 bases, and 10 bases lay outside the gene matches. The CDR3 spans 14 residues. Germline V gene data show CDR1 as MNHEY and CDR2 as SVGAGI. In nucleotides, the CDR3 is TGTGCCAGTACAAGACAGGGGGCTGGGGATGGCTACACCTTC. This encodes CASTRQGAGDGYTF.

The rearrangement links TRBV25-1 to TRBJ1-4, with 8 bases identical to TRBD1. Germline V gene data show CDR1 as MGHDK and CDR2 as SYGVNS. The V segment lost 4 bases and the J segment 5 bases; nucleotides outside the gene matches: 6. The CDR3 has 15 residues. CDR3 sequence reads: CASSVGGTGNEKLFF. Written as DNA, the CDR3 is TGTGCCAGCAGTGTTGGGGGGACAGGAAATGAAAAACTGTTTTTT.

This clone was seen only once. The V and J genes are TRBV7-2 and TRBJ1-2, with D maybe TRBD1 (5 bases). The CDR3 runs 16 residues. V shed 2 bases and J shed 0 bases, with 13 bases lying between them. Germline CDR1 is SGHTA and CDR2 is FQGNSA. Here the CDR3 DNA reads TGTGCCAGCAGCTTACAGGGCGTTAATACTAACTATGGCTACACCTTC. This encodes CASSLQGVNTNYGYTF. Using reference TRBV7-2 and TRBJ1-2 for the parts outside the CDR3, the full variable domain is GAGVSQSPSNKVTEKGKDVELRCDPISGHTALYWYRQSLGQGLEFLIYFQGNSAPDKSGLPSDRFSAERTGGSVSTLTIQRTQQEDSAVYLCASSLQGVNTNYGYTFGSGTRLTVV.

V is TRBV30 and J is TRBJ2-4; the match to TRBD2 covers 10 bases. CDR1 and CDR2 (germline): GTSNPN, SVGIG (reference sequence). This CDR3 comprises 13 residues. V lost 2 bases to trimming and J lost 10 bases; unmatched junction nucleotides: 5. CDR3 sequence reads: CAWSPSSGGIQYF. The CDR3 nucleotides are TGTGCCTGGAGTCCGTCTAGCGGGGGAATTCAGTACTTC. Filled out from reference TRBV30 and TRBJ2-4, the complete variable domain reads SQTIHQWPATLVQPVGSPLSLECTVEGTSNPNLYWYRQAAGRGLQLLFYSVGIGQISSEVPQNLSASRPQDRQFILSSKKLLLSDSGFYLCAWSPSSGGIQYFGAGTRLSVL.

This sequence joins TRBV19 and TRBJ2-7, with D perhaps TRBD2 (7 bases). The CDR3 consists of 15 residues. V was pared by 3 bases and J by 2 bases, with 14 bases between. Per the germline V gene, CDR1 is LNHDA and CDR2 is SQIVND (reference sequence). For the CDR3, the DNA is TGTGCCAGTAGTATTGGGGGGGGCTCCCCCTACGAGCAGTACTTC. It specifies CASSIGGGSPYEQYF.

The chain joins TRBV11-1 to TRBJ1-1; a possible D gene is TRBD1 (6 bases). The germline V gene has CDR1 SGHAT and CDR2 FQDESV (reference sequence). Trimming cost V 4 bases and J 1 base, with 10 bases left between them. This CDR3 region has 14 residues. CDR3 amino acids: CASSSGQSNTEAFF. In DNA form, the CDR3 reads TGTGCCAGCAGCTCAGGACAGTCGAACACTGAAGCTTTCTTT.